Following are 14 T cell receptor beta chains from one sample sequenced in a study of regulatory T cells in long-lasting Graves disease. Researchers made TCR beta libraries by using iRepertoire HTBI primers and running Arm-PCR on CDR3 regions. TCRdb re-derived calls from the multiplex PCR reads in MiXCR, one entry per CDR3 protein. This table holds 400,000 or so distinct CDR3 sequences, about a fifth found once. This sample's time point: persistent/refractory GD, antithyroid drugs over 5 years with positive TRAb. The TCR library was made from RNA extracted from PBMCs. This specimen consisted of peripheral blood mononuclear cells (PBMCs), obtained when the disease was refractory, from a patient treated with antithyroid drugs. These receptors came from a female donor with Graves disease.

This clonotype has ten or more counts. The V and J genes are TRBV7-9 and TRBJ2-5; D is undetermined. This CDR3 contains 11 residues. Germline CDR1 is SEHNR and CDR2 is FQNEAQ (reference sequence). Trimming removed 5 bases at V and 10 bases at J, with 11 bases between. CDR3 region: CASSHTRDQYF. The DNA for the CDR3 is TGTGCCAGCAGCCACACGAGAGACCAGTACTTC.

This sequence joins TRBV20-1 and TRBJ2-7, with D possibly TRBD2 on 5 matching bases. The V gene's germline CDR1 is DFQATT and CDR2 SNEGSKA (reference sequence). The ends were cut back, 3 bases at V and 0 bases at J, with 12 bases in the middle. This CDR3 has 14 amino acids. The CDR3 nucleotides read TGCAGTGCTAGGAGGGCAACCAGCTCCTACGAGCAGTACTTC. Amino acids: CSARRATSSYEQYF.

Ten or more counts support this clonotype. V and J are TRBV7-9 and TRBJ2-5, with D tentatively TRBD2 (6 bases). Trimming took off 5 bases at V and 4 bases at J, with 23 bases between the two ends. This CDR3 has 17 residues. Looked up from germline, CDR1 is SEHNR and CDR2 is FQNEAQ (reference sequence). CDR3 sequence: CASSRRGGRDFGETQYF. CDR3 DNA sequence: TGTGCCAGCAGCCGCCGTGGTGGGCGGGACTTTGGAGAGACCCAGTACTTC.

The CDR3: CASSLQGAAYEQYF. The CDR3 nucleotides are TGTGCCAGCAGCTTACAGGGGGCGGCCTACGAGCAGTACTTC. The chain links TRBV5-4 to TRBJ2-7; 9 bases are a match to TRBD1. CDR3 length: 14 amino acids. The V gene's germline CDR1 is SGHNT and CDR2 YYREEE (reference sequence). After removal of 2 bases from V and 2 bases from J, the junction contained 2 bases not matched to a gene.

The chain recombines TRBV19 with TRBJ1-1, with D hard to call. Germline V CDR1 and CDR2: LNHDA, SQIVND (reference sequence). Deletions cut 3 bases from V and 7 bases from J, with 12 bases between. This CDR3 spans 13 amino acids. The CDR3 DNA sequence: TGTGCCAGTAGTATTGGGCCAGCCCTTGAAGCTTTCTTT. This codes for CASSIGPALEAFF.

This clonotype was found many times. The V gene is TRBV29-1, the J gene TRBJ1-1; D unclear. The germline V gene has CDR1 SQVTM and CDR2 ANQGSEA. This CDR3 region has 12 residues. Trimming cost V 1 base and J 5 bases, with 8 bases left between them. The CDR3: CSVEVLRTEAFF. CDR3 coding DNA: TGCAGCGTTGAAGTGCTCCGGACTGAAGCTTTCTTT.

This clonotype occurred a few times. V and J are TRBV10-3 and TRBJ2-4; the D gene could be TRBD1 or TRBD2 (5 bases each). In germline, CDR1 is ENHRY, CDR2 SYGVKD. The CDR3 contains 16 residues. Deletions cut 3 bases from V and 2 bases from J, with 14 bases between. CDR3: CAISDPREGTKNIQYF. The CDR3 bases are TGTGCCATCAGTGACCCCCGTGAGGGGACCAAAAACATTCAGTACTTC.

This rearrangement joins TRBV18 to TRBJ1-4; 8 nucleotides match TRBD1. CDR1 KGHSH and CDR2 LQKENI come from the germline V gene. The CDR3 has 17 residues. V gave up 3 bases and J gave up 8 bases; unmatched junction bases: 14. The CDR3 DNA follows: TGTGCCAGCTCACCTCCACAGGGGGATTCCGAGATGGAAAAACTGTTTTTT. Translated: CASSPPQGDSEMEKLFF.

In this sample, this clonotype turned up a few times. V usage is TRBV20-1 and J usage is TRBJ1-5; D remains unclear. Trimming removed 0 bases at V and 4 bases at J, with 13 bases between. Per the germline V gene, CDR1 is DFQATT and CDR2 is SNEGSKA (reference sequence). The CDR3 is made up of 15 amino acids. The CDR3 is CSARDQDRLNQPQHF. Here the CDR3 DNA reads TGCAGTGCTAGAGATCAGGACCGGCTTAATCAGCCCCAGCATTTT.

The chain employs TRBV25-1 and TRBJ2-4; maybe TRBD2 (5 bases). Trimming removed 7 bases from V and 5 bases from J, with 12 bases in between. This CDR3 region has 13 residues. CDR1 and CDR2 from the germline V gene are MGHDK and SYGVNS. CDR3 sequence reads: CASTRGAENIQYF. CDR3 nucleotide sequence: TGTGCCAGCACCCGGGGTGCTGAAAACATTCAGTACTTC. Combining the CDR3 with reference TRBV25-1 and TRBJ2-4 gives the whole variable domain EADIYQTPRYLVIGTGKKITLECSQTMGHDKMYWYQQDPGMELHLIHYSYGVNSTEKGDLSSESTVSRIRTEHFPLTLESARPSHTSQYLCASTRGAENIQYFGAGTRLSVL.

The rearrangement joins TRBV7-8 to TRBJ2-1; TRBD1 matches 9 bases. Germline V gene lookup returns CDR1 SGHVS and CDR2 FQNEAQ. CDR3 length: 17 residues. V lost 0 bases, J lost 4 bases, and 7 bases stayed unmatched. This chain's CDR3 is CASSLAGTGLKYNEQFF. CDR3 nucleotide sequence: TGTGCCAGCAGCTTAGCCGGGACAGGGCTTAAATACAATGAGCAGTTCTTC.

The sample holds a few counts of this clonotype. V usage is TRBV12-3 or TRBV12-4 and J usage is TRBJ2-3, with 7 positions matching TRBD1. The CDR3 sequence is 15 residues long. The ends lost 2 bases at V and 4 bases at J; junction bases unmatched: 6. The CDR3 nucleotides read TGTGCCAGCAGTTTATCCCTCGGGACAGCAGATACGCAGTATTTT. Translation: CASSLSLGTADTQYF.

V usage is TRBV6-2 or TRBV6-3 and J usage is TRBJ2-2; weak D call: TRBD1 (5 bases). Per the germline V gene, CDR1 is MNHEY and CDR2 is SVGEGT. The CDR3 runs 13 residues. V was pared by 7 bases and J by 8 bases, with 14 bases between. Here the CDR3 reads CASKNQGVGELFF. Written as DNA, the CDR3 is TGTGCCAGCAAAAATCAGGGCGTGGGGGAGCTGTTTTTT.

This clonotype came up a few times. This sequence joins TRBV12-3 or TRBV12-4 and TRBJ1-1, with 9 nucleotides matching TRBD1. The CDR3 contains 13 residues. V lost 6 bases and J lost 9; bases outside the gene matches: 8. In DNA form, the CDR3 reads TGTGCCAGCAGCCTCGTACAGGGGGCTAAAGCTTTCTTT. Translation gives CASSLVQGAKAFF.